These 9 T cell receptor beta chains share one sample of origin, sequenced in a study of beta chain features in type 1 diabetes. As every portion of the isolated RNA was reverse transcribed, the sequencing read expressed TCRB transcripts. TCRdb keeps only in-frame clones here, not all; method: immunoSEQ multiplex PCR. The repertoire includes 140,000 or so clones, under 11% of them detected once, and about 1.3% sits in the top ten. The material sequenced was naive CD4+ T cells from blood. The receptors were gathered from a man in his late teens or twenties in good health.

The rearrangement links TRBV11-2 to TRBJ1-4; D uncertain. The CDR3 contains 13 residues. Germline loops: CDR1 SGHAT, CDR2 FQNNGV. Between the trimmed V and J ends, which lost 1 base and 7 bases, there was a span of 7 bases. The CDR3 is CASSLATGEKLFF. The CDR3, as DNA: TGTGCCAGCAGCTTAGCTACGGGTGAAAAACTGTTTTTT.

V and J are TRBV29-1 and TRBJ1-3; TRBD1 might be the D (5 bases). The ends were cut back, 2 bases at V and 2 bases at J, with 7 bases in the middle. The CDR3 length is 13 residues. The germline gives CDR1 SQVTM, CDR2 ANQGSEA. The DNA for the CDR3 is TGCAGCGTTGAAAAGGGGACTGGAAACACCATATATTTT. This encodes CSVEKGTGNTIYF.

This clone was observed a handful of times. This chain links TRBV5-4 with TRBJ1-4, with TRBD1 matching over 11 bases. CDR3 size: 14 residues. Germline trimming cut 3 bases from V and 7 bases from J; bases unmatched to any gene: 2. The germline V gene has CDR1 SGHNT and CDR2 YYREEE (reference sequence). CDR3 coding DNA: TGTGCCAGCAGCTCGGGGACAGGGGGTGAAAAACTGTTTTTT. Translated: CASSSGTGGEKLFF.

This chain uses TRBV9 with TRBJ2-7, with TRBD1 identical over 8 bases. CDR1 and CDR2 (germline): SGDLS, YYNGEE. V lost 4 bases, J lost 5 bases, and 11 bases stayed unmatched. The CDR3 has 15 amino acids. CDR3 DNA: TGTGCCAGCAGCCCGCGGACAGGGATTGGGGACGAGCAGTACTTC. Translation: CASSPRTGIGDEQYF.

The chain couples TRBV14 to TRBJ2-1, with TRBD1 as a possible D gene (5 bases). There are 16 residues in the CDR3. The V end was cut by 4 bases, the J end by 0 bases, with 13 bases between. Germline V CDR1 and CDR2: SGHDN, FVKESK. The CDR3, as DNA: TGTGCCAGCAGCCGATTGACAGCGAGCTCCTACAATGAGCAGTTCTTC. Its protein is CASSRLTASSYNEQFF.

This clone was observed a few times. The chain combines TRBV6-5 with TRBJ2-7; D is unclear. Trimming pared 0 bases from V and 3 bases from J, leaving 6 bases between. The V gene's germline CDR1 is MNHEY and CDR2 SVGAGI. The CDR3 has 13 amino acids. The CDR3 region has the DNA TGTGCCAGCAGTTACTCGTCAGTCTACGAGCAGTACTTC. Its protein is CASSYSSVYEQYF.

Only a few counts were recorded for this clone. This chain uses TRBV4-2 with TRBJ2-5; D might be TRBD2 (6 bases). The V and J ends lost 0 bases and 3 bases respectively, with 8 bases between them. CDR3 length: 14 amino acids. Germline loops: CDR1 LGHNA, CDR2 YNFKEQ. The CDR3 DNA is TGTGCCAGCAGCCAAGAACCTAGCGAAGAGACCCAGTACTTC. As protein: CASSQEPSEETQYF.

This clone was detected a few times. The chain combines TRBV11-2 with TRBJ2-7; D might be TRBD2 (5 bases). Germline CDR1 SGHAT, CDR2 FQNNGV. Deletions cut 0 bases from V and 0 bases from J, with 9 bases between. This CDR3 contains 15 residues. DNA of the CDR3: TGTGCCAGCAGCTTAGATCTAGCCGGCTCCTACGAGCAGTACTTC. Protein sequence: CASSLDLAGSYEQYF.

This sequence joins TRBV7-8 and TRBJ1-6, with TRBD1 matching 8 bases. Trimming cost V 5 bases and J 2 bases; bases outside gene matches: 5. CDR1 and CDR2 (germline): SGHVS, FQNEAQ. This CDR3 is 16 amino acids long. The CDR3 is CASSARGLPYNSPLHF. Here the CDR3 DNA reads TGTGCCAGCAGCGCCAGGGGGCTACCCTATAATTCACCCCTCCACTTT.